This TCR beta chain was recovered during a study of response to subunit inactivated influenza vaccine. Findings and limits, study-wide: Few additional T cells are recruited per seasonal influenza vaccination, authors suggested.

In the case of this clonotype: As yet, its antigen is unknown.

TCRdb redid the calling of the RT-PCR reads with MiXCR, one entry per CDR3 protein. The table includes about 520,000 distinct CDR3 sequences, approximately 7.3% detected once. Sequenced material: PBMCs from blood, taken less than 30 months after vaccination. The source of this sequence is a man aged 50 to 69 who received an inactivated influenza vaccine.

The CDR3: CSAISSSGANVLTF. In nucleotides, the CDR3 is TGCAGCGCCATAAGTAGCTCTGGGGCCAACGTCCTGACTTTC. V and J are TRBV29-1 and TRBJ2-6, with D unresolved. From germline, CDR1 is SQVTM and CDR2 ANQGSEA. The V end was cut by 7 bases, the J end by 0 bases, with 10 bases between. CDR3 length equals 14 residues.